This T cell receptor (beta chain) was sequenced in a study of T cells after yellow fever vaccination (dated by TCRdb to about 2019). In terms of the full investigation: The SMART-Seq v4 Ultra Low Input RNA kit was used to prepare libraries from fractions with low cell numbers. To track T-cell clones before and after primary and booster YFV17D yellow fever vaccination, bulk TCR alpha and beta repertoires were sequenced longitudinally. Two healthy male donors, one aged 18 to 30 and one aged 30 to 40 years, made up the cohort. Blood samples were taken at several timepoints before and after primary and secondary immunization, and bulk PBMC replicates and cell subsets were isolated.

General study outcomes and caveats: A small fraction of clonotypes appeared in both the CD4 and CD8 compartments, likely as a result of convergent recombination. Compared with the primary T-cell response, the secondary T-cell response was faster but weaker, reaching its peak on day 5 rather than on day 15. After the booster, most of the clones that had expanded following primary vaccination were detected again (approximately 96% of CD4 and roughly nine tenths of CD8), which suggests that memory was broadly maintained. Only two donors were included in the study, so the extent to which the findings can be generalized is limited. Computational filtering was needed because FACS-sorted repertoires could contain abundant contaminating clonotypes from the bulk population.

Sequencing used an Illumina NovaSeq 6000. Synthesis of TCR cDNA relied on 5'RACE template switching, a step that introduced a universal primer site along with unique molecular identifiers. Priming of cDNA synthesis was performed from both the TCR alpha and TCR beta constant segments. Libraries were amplified in two PCR steps, with sample barcodes and sequencing adapters added in the second step. Sequencing of the libraries was done on either Illumina HiSeq 2500 (2x100 bp) or NovaSeq (2x150 bp). Under the source paper's analysis protocol: MIGEC handled demultiplexing of reads and collapsing into UMI consensus sequences, while MiXCR performed V(D)J alignment. Vaccine-responding clonotypes were identified with edgeR using replicate PBMC samples, with FDR below 0.01 and a log2 fold change above 5 up to day 15 being required. Each bulk clonotype received a CD4 or CD8 identity based on whether the sequenced CD4 or CD8 repertoire contained that clonotype at higher abundance. TCRdb itself trimmed the public reads at Q25 with fastp, ran MiXCR and retained productive beta chains. Each entry is one CDR3 protein sequence, shown with its most common DNA and genes. These V and J calls derive from TCRdb rather than the authors' analysis. The sample data list 250,000 to 400,000 distinct CDR3 sequences, and approximately 4.5% of these were observed just once. The leading ten clones occupy roughly a fifth of the sample.

This clonotype appeared a few times. Its specific antigen is unknown. Base qualities were left out, and no much larger clone turns up one base away. What this sample's treatment or condition label stands for: live attenuated yellow fever vaccine strain. At every blood-draw timepoint, two biological replicates of bulk PBMCs were collected. A standard Ficoll-Paque protocol was used to isolate PBMCs from peripheral blood. TriZol was used to extract RNA from bulk PBMCs, CD4 and CD8 fractions, and dextramer-positive and dextramer-negative fractions. As encoded in the germline V gene (reference sequence), CDR1 is LNHDA while CDR2 is SQIVND. Trimming removed 3 bases from V and 5 bases from J, leaving 8 bases between the germline ends. There are 12 amino acids in the CDR3, from cysteine to phenylalanine inclusive. The DNA shown is the 36-base CDR3, in frame from base 1.

The V and J segments used are TRBV19 and TRBJ2-7; a tentative D match to TRBD1 spans 6 bases. The starting material was PBMCs, obtained 15 days after the yellow fever booster vaccination. The TCR originated in a man younger than 35 who received the YFV17D yellow fever vaccine. The DNA sequence is as follows: TGTGCCAGTAGTATCCAGGGGAACGAGCAGTACTTC. Its protein product is CASSIQGNEQYF.